This note documents a single TCR beta chain sequence. Its matching antigen is unknown. This may arise from a read error, as a much more abundant clone is one base away. The final CDR3 position lacks the conserved phenylalanine or tryptophan, pointing to a likely read error. The sample belongs to a study of Graves' ophthalmopathy and Graves' hyperthyroidism. Looking at the study overall: Stable hyperthyroidism meant no ophthalmopathy within 18 months of follow-up. General study results and limits: Separation of ophthalmopathy from stable hyperthyroidism was achieved by a 13-signature model, at around 90% sensitivity and about 81% specificity. This model predicted ophthalmopathy progression (sensitivity about 67%, specificity 72.22%).

Germline values: CDR1 MGHRA, CDR2 YSYEKL. This CDR3 is built from 15 residues. V lost 4 bases and J lost 10; bases outside the gene matches: 8. Hyperthyroidism patients, all newly diagnosed, had under 2 months' duration and ages of 18 to 65. Researchers took RNA transcripts and amplified TCR beta CDR3 regions from them. HTBI-primed RT-PCR formed the first round, and a multiplex PCR formed the second. TCRdb called the multiplex PCR reads again in MiXCR, with one record for every CDR3 protein. This table has about 550,000 distinct CDR3 sequences, 35% to 40% appearing once. The receptor's source is an adult man with Graves' hyperthyroidism. The chain links TRBV4-1 to TRBJ1-6; 9 bases fit TRBD1. Sequencing was carried out using peripheral blood or thyroid tissue (not recorded which). The CDR3 protein is CASSREGQGGSPLHL. The CDR3 DNA reads TGCGCCAGCAGCCGGGAGGGACAGGGCGGATCACCCCTCCACCTT.